Below, one T cell receptor beta chain is given with its context. The source of the sample is a study of CD8 T cells in Susac syndrome. RNA in amounts of roughly 0.45 to 1 ug was reverse transcribed with random hexamers. TCRdb reanalysed the immunoSEQ multiplex PCR reads using MiXCR and keeps one entry per CDR3 protein. The sample contains 250,000 to 300,000 distinct CDR3 sequences, about 88% of which appear only once. The sequence came from a human donor with multiple sclerosis. The source material was CD8+ T cells from PBMCs.

In DNA form, the CDR3 reads TGTGCCACCAGCACTTCAGGGGTAATCCGGAACACTGAAGCTTTCTTT. Its protein is CATSTSGVIRNTEAFF. V gene TRBV15 combines with J gene TRBJ1-1; perhaps TRBD1 as D (6 bases). This CDR3 is built from 16 residues. Germline assignment: CDR1 LNHNV and CDR2 YYDKDF (reference sequence). V lost 4 bases, J lost 1 base, and 16 bases lay in between.